This T cell receptor (beta chain) came from a study of T cells after yellow fever vaccination. Study findings and constraints: Most clones from primary vaccination were detected again post-booster (almost 98% CD4, 70% to 90% CD8). Contaminants from the bulk population, in the form of abundant clonotypes, could be found in FACS-sorted repertoires.

Turning to this clonotype: Its antigen is undetermined.

One entry per CDR3 protein, called by TCRdb with MiXCR from the 5' RACE reads. This sample has around 320,000 distinct CDR3 sequences, with approximately 11% found just once. V gave up 0 bases and J gave up 2 bases, with 16 bases separating them. The CDR3 covers 17 residues. In germline, CDR1 is LGHNA, CDR2 YSLEER. This sample comprised CD4+ T cells sorted from PBMCs, obtained 45 days after the yellow fever booster vaccination. This clonotype was sampled from a man aged 18 to 30 who received the YFV17D yellow fever vaccine. The chain employs TRBV4-3 and TRBJ1-1; D uncertain. The CDR3, as DNA: TGCGCCAGCAGCCAAGATCTTAAGCCGACCGGTAACACTGAAGCTTTCTTT. It specifies CASSQDLKPTGNTEAFF.